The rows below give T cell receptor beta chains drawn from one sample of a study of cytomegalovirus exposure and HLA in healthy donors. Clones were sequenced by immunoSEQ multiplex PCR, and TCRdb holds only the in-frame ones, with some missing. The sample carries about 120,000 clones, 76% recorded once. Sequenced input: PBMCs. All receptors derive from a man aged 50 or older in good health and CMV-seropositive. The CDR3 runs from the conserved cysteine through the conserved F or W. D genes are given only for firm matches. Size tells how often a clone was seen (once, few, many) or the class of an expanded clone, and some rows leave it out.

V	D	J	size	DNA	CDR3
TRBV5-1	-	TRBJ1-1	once	TGCGCCAGCAGCCCGCTCGGGGGGGATTACACTGAAGCTTTCTTT	CASSPLGGDYTEAFF
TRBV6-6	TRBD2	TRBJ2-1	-	TGTGCCAGCAGTTACGGTTCTAGCGGCTCCTACAATGAGCAGTTCTTC	CASSYGSSGSYNEQFF
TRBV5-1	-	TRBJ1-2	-	TGCGCCAGCAGCTTAGACAGAGGAGGCTACACCTTC	CASSLDRGGYTF
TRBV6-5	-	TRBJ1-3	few	TGTGCCAGCAGTTTAGGCAGGCCCGACTCTGGAAACACCATATATTTT	CASSLGRPDSGNTIYF
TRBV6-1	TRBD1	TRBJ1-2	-	TGTGCCAGCAGTTCCGGACAGGGGCGTGGCTACACCTTC	CASSSGQGRGYTF
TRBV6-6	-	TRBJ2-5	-	TGTGCCAGCAGTTACTCGAAGGGACTAGAGACCCAGTACTTC	CASSYSKGLETQYF
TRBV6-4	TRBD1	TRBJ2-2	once	TGTGCCAGCAGTGAAATTTGGACAGGGGGACCTCGCGGGGAGCTGTTTTTT	CASSEIWTGGPRGELFF
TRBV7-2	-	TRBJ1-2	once	TGTGCCAGCAGCTCCGGGAGCTGGGACTATGGCTACACCTTC	CASSSGSWDYGYTF
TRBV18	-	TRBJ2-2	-	TGTGCCAGCTCGACTACTATTTCGAACACCGGGGAGCTGTTTTTT	CASSTTISNTGELFF
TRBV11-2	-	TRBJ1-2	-	TGTGCCAGCAGCCCGACGACTACACCTAACTTC	CASSPTTTPNF
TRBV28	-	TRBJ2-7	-	TGTGCCAGCAGCCGAGGGAGGCCCTACGAGCAGTACTTC	CASSRGRPYEQYF
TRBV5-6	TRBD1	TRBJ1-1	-	TGTGCCAGCAGCTCCGCCGACAGGGGGCTCGACACTGAAGCTTTCTTT	CASSSADRGLDTEAFF
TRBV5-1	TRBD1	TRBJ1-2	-	TGCGCCAGCAGTCCACCGGGACAGGAGCGATACACCTTC	CASSPPGQERYTF
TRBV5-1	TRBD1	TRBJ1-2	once	TGCGCCAGCAGCGGACCACAGGGGGCCTCTAACTATGGCTACACCTTC	CASSGPQGASNYGYTF
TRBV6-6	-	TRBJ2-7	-	TGTGCCAGCACCGACTCGGACAGCTACGAGCAGTACTTC	CASTDSDSYEQYF
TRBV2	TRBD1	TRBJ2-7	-	TGTGCCAGCAGCGGGACAGGGATCTACGAGCAGTACTTC	CASSGTGIYEQYF
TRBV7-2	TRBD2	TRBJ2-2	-	TGTGCCAGCAGCGGCCAAGCGGGGGGGCCCACCGGGGAGCTGTTTTTT	CASSGQAGGPTGELFF
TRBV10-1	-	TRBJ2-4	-	TGCGCCAGCAGTGAGTCAGGGGGCAAAAACATTCAGTACTTC	CASSESGGKNIQYF
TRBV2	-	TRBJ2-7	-	TGTGCCAGCAGTCCCCCCGAGAGCGCCACCTACGAGCAGTACTTC	CASSPPESATYEQYF
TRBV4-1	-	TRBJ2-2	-	TGCGCCAGCAGCCTCCTTCCACTGGAGCGGGACACCGGGGAGCTGTTTTTT	CASSLLPLERDTGELFF
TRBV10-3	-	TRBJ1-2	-	TGTGCCATCACGGGAGGATCTGGCTACACCTTC	CAITGGSGYTF
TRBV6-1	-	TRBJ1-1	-	TGTGCCAGCAGTCCGACAAGGGGGGAAGCTTTCTTT	CASSPTRGEAFF
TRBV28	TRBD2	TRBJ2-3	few	TGTGCCAGCAGGGTGGGACTAGCGGGAGCGGCAGATACGCAGTATTTT	CASRVGLAGAADTQYF
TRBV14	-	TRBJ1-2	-	TGTGCCAGCAGCCCTTCAGCGAACTATGGCTACACCTTC	CASSPSANYGYTF
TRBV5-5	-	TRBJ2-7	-	TGTGCCAGCAGCTTACAGGCCCCCTCCTACGAGCAGTACTTC	CASSLQAPSYEQYF
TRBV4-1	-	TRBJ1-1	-	TGCGCCAGCAGCCCAACGGGACTTCCCCAGGAAGCTTTCTTT	CASSPTGLPQEAFF
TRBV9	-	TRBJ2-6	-	TGTGCCAGCAGCGTACAGAGCGCCTCTGGGGCCAACGTCCTGACTTTC	CASSVQSASGANVLTF
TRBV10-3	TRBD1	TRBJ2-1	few	TGTGCCAGCACCCTCAGGGACAGGGAGTGGAATGAGCAGTTCTTC	CASTLRDREWNEQFF
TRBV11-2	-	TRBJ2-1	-	TGTGCCAGCAGCTTTTCATCCTCAGCGGACAATGAGCAGTTCTTC	CASSFSSSADNEQFF
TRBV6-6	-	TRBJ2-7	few	TGTGCCAGCAGCCTTACAGGGGAGCAGTACTTC	CASSLTGEQYF
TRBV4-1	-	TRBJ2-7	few	TGCGCCAGCAGCCCCAAATTACTTGCCGGGACTGATTCCTACGAGCAGTACTTC	CASSPKLLAGTDSYEQYF
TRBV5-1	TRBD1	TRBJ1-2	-	TGCGCCAGCAGCCCCGGACAGGGACATGGCTACACCTTC	CASSPGQGHGYTF
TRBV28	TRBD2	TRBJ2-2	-	TGTGCCAGCAGTCCGCCGACTAGCGGGGTCAGAACGAACACCGGGGAGCTGTTTTTT	CASSPPTSGVRTNTGELFF
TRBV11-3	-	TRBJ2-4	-	TGTGCCAGCAGCTATACCGGGTCCAAAAACATTCAGTACTTC	CASSYTGSKNIQYF
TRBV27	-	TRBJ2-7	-	TGTGCCAGCAGCCCAGGACAGAACTACGAGCAGTACTTC	CASSPGQNYEQYF
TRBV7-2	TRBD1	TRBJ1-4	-	TGTGCCAGCAGCTCCGGGACAGGGTTCGAAAAACTGTTTTTT	CASSSGTGFEKLFF
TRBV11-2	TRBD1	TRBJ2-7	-	TGTGCCAGCAGCCTCGGGACAGGGGCCTACGAGCAGTACTTC	CASSLGTGAYEQYF
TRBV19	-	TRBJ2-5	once	TGTGCCAGTAGACAGGCCTCCTCCTCATGGGAGACCCAGTACTTC	CASRQASSSWETQYF
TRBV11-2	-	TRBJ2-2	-	TGTGCCAGCAGCTCGGGTATTCAGGAGGGGCTGTTTTTT	CASSSGIQEGLFF
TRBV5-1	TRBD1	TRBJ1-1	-	TGCGCCAGCAGCGCAGTTTACAGGGGCCGGGGTACTGAAGCTTTCTTT	CASSAVYRGRGTEAFF
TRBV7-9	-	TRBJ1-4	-	TGTGCCAGCAGACCCGGGATAGAGAATGAAAAACTGTTTTTT	CASRPGIENEKLFF
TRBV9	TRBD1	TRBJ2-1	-	TGTGCCAGCAGGAAGGGACAGGGGGCCTACAATGAGCAGTTCTTC	CASRKGQGAYNEQFF
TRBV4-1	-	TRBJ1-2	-	TGCGCCAGCAGCCAAGGAGCATTAGGGGCTGCCTATGGCTACACCTTC	CASSQGALGAAYGYTF